Each of the 5 T cell receptor beta chains below was sequenced from the same sample in a study of blood T cell repertoires in COVID-19. Sequencing was performed with immunoSEQ multiplex PCR; in TCRdb, only in-frame clones are kept and a portion is missing. Of over 120,000 clones in the sample, about 90% are singletons; the top ten hold roughly two fifths. Sequenced: peripheral blood. The receptor source for this set is a man aged 50 to 59 who had recovered from COVID-19.

This chain's CDR3 is CASSYGGFSEKLFF. DNA for the CDR3: TGTGCCAGCAGTTATGGGGGGTTCAGTGAAAAACTGTTTTTT. V usage is TRBV6-5 and J usage is TRBJ1-4; a possible D gene is TRBD1 (5 bases). Trimming shortened V by 3 bases and J by 7 bases, and 12 bases separated the two germline ends. The germline V gene encodes CDR1 MNHEY and CDR2 SVGAGI. This CDR3 has 14 residues.

V is TRBV12-5 and J is TRBJ1-2, with 7 positions matching TRBD1. CDR1 is LGHNT, CDR2 FRNRAP, per germline. J gave up 14 bases and V 1 base, and 10 bases lay outside the gene matches. The CDR3 has 13 amino acids. The CDR3 DNA reads TGTGCTAGTGGTTTGGAACGACAGGGTCCGGGTACCTTC. Its protein product is CASGLERQGPGTF.

CDR3 protein: CASSLNGDYGYTF. DNA for the CDR3: TGTGCCAGCAGCCTTAACGGAGACTATGGCTACACCTTC. The V gene is TRBV7-2, the J gene TRBJ1-2; D gene ambiguous. V gave up 5 bases and J gave up 3 bases, with 10 bases separating them. This CDR3 is 13 amino acids long. CDR1 and CDR2 (germline): SGHTA, FQGNSA.

V gene TRBV6-1 combines with J gene TRBJ1-1; D is unclear. The V end was cut by 3 bases, the J end by 4 bases, with 12 bases between. Germline lookup yields CDR1 MNHNS and CDR2 SASEGT. The length of the CDR3 is 14 residues. The CDR3 DNA follows: TGTGCCAGCAGTGAGAAGGAATGGAGCACTGAAGCTTTCTTT. It encodes CASSEKEWSTEAFF.

V and J are TRBV7-2 and TRBJ1-6; D is undetermined. Trimming removed 0 bases at V and 9 bases at J, with 12 bases between. The CDR3 contains 15 residues. Germline V gene sequence: CDR1 SGHTA, CDR2 FQGNSA. CDR3 nucleotides: TGTGCCAGCAGCTTAGCGGCCGCGGATATTTCACCCCTCCACTTT. Protein sequence: CASSLAAADISPLHF.